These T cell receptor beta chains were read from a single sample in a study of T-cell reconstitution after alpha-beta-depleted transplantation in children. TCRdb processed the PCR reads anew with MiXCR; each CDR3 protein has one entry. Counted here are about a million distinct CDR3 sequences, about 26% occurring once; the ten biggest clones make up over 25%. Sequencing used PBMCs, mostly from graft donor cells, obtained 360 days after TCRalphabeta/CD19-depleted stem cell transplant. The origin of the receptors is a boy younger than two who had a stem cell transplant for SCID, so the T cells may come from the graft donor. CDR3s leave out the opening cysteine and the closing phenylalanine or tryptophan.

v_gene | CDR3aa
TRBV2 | ASILGGTVSYEQY
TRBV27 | ASSLGSGIYNEQF
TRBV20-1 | SAGGPKNTGELF
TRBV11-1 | ASSNSRSGKLSLSVAGYT
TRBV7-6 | ASSFSQGGGAGYT
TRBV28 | ASRHTATEEWDEQY
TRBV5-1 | ASSMGQTMNTEAF
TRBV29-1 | SVEIRRNEQF
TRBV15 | ATNRGGSYEQY
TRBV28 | ASSGPPNTEAF
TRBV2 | ASSRLQGARTGELF
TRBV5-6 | ASSLYRDRGLHYEQY
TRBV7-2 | ASSLGVANEKLF
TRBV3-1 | ASSQGHSRTTEAF
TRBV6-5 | ASSSSRGETQY
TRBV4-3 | ASSQDGTSKDTQY
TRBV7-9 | ASGPRGKYEQY
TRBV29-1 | SVECRGLEAYEQY
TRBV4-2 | ASSQGGRAADTQY
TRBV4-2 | ASSQGGRASTDTQY
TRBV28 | ASSAGDRGNQPQH
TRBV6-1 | ASRSPRTTDTQY
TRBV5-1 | ASSLGTGGPPQH
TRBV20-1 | SARAENSPLH
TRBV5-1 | ASSLHAGGYNEQF
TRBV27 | ASSVIAGTYEQY
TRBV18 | ASSLDRRLQETQY
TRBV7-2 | ASSLRSGIGNTIY
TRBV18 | ASSPPGRKYEQY
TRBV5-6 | ASSFFPGGEAF
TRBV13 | ASSFISPGTANNEQF
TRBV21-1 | ASRKGGAEEQY
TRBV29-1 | SIRRDLETYEQY
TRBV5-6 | ASSSRDRGLNGYT
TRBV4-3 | ASSQARDPGCQALF
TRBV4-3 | ASSLGLRNTIY
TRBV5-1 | ASSLGLAGYSTDTQY
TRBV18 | ASSPWRGGLAASYNEQF
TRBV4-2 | ASSRTGAGYEQY
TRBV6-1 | ASRPGYTSGGYEQY
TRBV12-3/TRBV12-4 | ASTRQGASGYT